This T cell receptor (beta chain) was recorded in a study of a mutant IDH1 vaccine in newly diagnosed glioma. Libraries were prepared by immunoSEQ multiplex PCR; TCRdb keeps only in-frame clonotypes and omits some of them. The sample lists 55,000 or so clones; about four fifths were seen once. Germline CDR1 SQVTM, CDR2 ANQGSEA. The CDR3 length is 14 residues. Trimming removed 5 bases at V and 5 bases at J, with 16 bases between. The time point: week 23, last vaccination. Topical imiquimod accompanied each vaccine dose, which consisted of 300 ug of mutant IDH1 20-mer peptide. This clone was picked up one time. The antigen remains undetermined.

The chain employs TRBV29-1 and TRBJ2-1, with a weak D call TRBD2 (6 bases). The sequences come from PBMCs, collected from a glioma patient whose treatment included an IDH1 peptide vaccine. This receptor was taken from a man between 40 and 49 years old with glioma. The CDR3 DNA follows: TGCAGCGTTCAGAGGCTCGGCGGGGACAATGAGCAGTTCTTC. The encoded protein is CSVQRLGGDNEQFF.